This T cell receptor (beta chain) derives from a study of human versus mouse CDR3 diversity and MHC coevolution. Findings and caveats of the study: The lowest clonal inequality scores came from most of the three human donors. About 6 MHC II alleles selected the human T cells.

Sequencing was performed with immunoSEQ multiplex PCR; in TCRdb, only in-frame clones are kept and a portion is missing. The data contain about 60,000 clones, around 94% of them singletons. Of note for this clone: Its antigen is still unknown.

Naive CD4 T cells were sorted as CD45RO-negative, CD62L-positive. This CDR3 is 15 amino acids long. The V and J ends lost 5 bases and 0 bases respectively, with 14 bases between them. Germline V CDR1 and CDR2: MNHNS, SASEGT. This chain joins TRBV6-1 and TRBJ2-7; maybe TRBD2 (5 bases). The origin of this receptor is a person aged 55-75 years in good health. Sequenced input: naive CD4+ T cells from blood. Subset specified: CD45RO-negative CD62L-positive naive CD4 T cells. CDR3 nucleotides: TGTGCCAGCAGTCCGAGGACTGAGGGCTCCTACGAGCAGTACTTC. This gives the protein CASSPRTEGSYEQYF.